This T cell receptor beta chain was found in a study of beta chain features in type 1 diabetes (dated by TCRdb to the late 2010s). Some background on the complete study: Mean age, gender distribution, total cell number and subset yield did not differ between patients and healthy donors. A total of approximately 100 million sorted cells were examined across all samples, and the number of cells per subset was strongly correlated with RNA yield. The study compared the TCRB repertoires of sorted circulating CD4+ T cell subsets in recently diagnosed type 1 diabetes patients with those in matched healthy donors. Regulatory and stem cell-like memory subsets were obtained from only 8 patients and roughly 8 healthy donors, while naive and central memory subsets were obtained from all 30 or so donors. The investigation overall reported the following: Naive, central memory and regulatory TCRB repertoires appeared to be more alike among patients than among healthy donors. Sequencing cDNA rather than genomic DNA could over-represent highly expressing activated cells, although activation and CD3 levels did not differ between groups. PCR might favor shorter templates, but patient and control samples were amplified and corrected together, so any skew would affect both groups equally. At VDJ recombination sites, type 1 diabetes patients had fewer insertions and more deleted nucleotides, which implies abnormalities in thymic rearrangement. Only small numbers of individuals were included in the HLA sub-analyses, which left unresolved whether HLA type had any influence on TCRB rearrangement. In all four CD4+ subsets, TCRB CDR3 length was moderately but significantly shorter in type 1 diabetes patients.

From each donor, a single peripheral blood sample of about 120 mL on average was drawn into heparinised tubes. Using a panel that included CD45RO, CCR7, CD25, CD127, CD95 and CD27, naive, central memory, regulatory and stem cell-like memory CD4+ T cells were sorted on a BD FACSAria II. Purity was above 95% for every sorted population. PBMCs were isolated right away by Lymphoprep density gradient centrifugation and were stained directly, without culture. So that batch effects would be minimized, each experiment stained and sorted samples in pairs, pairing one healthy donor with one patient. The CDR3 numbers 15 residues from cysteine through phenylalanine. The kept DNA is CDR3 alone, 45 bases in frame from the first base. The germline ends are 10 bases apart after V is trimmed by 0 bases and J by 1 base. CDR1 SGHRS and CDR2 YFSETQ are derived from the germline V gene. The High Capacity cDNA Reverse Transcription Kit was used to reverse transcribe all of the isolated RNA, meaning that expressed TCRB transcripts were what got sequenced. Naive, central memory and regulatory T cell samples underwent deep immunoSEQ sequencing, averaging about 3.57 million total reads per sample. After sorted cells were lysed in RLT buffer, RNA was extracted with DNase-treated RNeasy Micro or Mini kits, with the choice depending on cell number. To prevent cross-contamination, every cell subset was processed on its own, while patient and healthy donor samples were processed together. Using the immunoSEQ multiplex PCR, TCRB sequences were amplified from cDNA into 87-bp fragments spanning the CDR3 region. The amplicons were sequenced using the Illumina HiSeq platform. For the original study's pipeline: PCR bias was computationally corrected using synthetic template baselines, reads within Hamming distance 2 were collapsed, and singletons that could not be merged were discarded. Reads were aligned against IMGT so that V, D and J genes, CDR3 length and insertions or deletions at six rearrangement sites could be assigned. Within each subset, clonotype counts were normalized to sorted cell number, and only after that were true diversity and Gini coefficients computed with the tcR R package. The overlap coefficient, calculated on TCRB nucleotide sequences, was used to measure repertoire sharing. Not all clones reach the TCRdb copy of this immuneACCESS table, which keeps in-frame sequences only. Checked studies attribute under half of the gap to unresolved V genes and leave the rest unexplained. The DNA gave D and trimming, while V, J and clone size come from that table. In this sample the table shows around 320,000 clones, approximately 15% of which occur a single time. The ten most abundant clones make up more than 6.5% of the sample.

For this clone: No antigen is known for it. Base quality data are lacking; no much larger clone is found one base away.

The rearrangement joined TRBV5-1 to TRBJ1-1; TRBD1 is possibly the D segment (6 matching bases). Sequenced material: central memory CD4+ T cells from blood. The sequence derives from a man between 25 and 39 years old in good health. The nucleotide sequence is TGCGCCAGCAGCTTGGCCGGGGGGCAGAACACTGAAGCTTTCTTT. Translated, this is CASSLAGGQNTEAFF.